These 25 T cell receptor beta chains came from one sample sequenced in a study of monozygotic twins with cystic fibrosis. Sequenced by immunoSEQ multiplex PCR; TCRdb stores in-frame clones only, minus some. The sample lists more than 9,500 clones, roughly 85% occurring once. Sequenced input: blood. These receptors came from a man younger than 35 with cystic fibrosis.

The chain couples TRBV7-2 to TRBJ1-3, with TRBD1 matching over 9 bases. The ends lost 5 bases at V and 0 bases at J; junction bases unmatched: 8. This CDR3 region has 17 residues. Germline CDR1 is SGHTA and CDR2 is FQGNSA. The CDR3 protein is CASSGDRQGVSGNTIYF. CDR3 DNA sequence: TGTGCCAGCAGCGGTGATAGACAGGGGGTCTCTGGAAACACCATATATTTT.

This clone has only one observation. The chain links TRBV5-1 to TRBJ2-5; D gene uncertain. The CDR3 is made up of 14 amino acids. Per germline, CDR1 SGHRS and CDR2 YFSETQ. Trimming took off 3 bases at V and 0 bases at J, with 9 bases between the two ends. The CDR3 here is CASSSRSNQETQYF. In DNA, the CDR3 is TGCGCCAGCAGCTCCCGCTCAAACCAAGAGACCCAGTACTTC.

This clone was counted only a few times. The genes are TRBV7-8 and TRBJ1-5; weak D call: TRBD1 (5 bases). V was shortened by 1 base and J by 6 bases, with 16 bases between the two germline ends. The CDR3 contains 16 residues. From germline, CDR1 is SGHVS and CDR2 FQNEAQ. The CDR3 reads CASSLVGREWGQPQHF. CDR3 nucleotide sequence: TGTGCCAGCAGCTTAGTCGGCAGGGAATGGGGTCAGCCCCAGCATTTT.

V is TRBV30 and J is TRBJ2-6; TRBD2 is a possible D gene (6 bases). Germline V gene lookup returns CDR1 GTSNPN and CDR2 SVGIG (reference sequence). V lost 0 bases to trimming and J lost 1 base, with 16 bases between them. The CDR3 contains 18 residues. The CDR3 DNA follows: TGTGCCTGGAGTGTAATCCGGGGGATAGGGTCTGGGGCCAACGTCCTGACTTTC. This sequence encodes CAWSVIRGIGSGANVLTF.

The rearrangement joins TRBV10-3 to TRBJ2-7; 8 bases line up with TRBD2. There are 13 residues in the CDR3. Unmatched junction bases numbered 10, after V lost 10 bases and J lost 5 bases. CDR1 is ENHRY, CDR2 SYGVKD, per germline. CDR3 DNA sequence: TGTGCCACCGGCCCGGGGGGGCGCCACGAGCAGTACTTC. This encodes CATGPGGRHEQYF.

J is TRBJ1-6 and V is TRBV19, with 7 positions matching TRBD1. This CDR3 has 14 residues. The V gene's germline CDR1 is LNHDA and CDR2 SQIVND (reference sequence). J was trimmed by 11 bases and V by 1 base; bases with no gene match: 5. CDR3 DNA: TGTGCCAGTAGTATAGTGGGGACAGCGACACCCCTCCACTTT. This encodes CASSIVGTATPLHF. The full variable domain, rest sourced from reference TRBV19 and TRBJ1-6, is DGGITQSPKYLFRKEGQNVTLSCEQNLNHDAMYWYRQDPGQGLRLIYYSQIVNDFQKGDIAEGYSVSREKKESFPLTVTSAQKNPTAFYLCASSIVGTATPLHFGNGTRLTVT.

The J gene is TRBJ2-3, the V gene TRBV18; D is perhaps TRBD2 (5 bases). The V end was cut by 3 bases, the J end by 2 bases, with 15 bases between. There are 16 residues in the CDR3. CDR1 KGHSH and CDR2 LQKENI come from the germline V gene. This CDR3 reads CASSPNLGVLTDTQYF. For the CDR3, the DNA is TGTGCCAGCTCACCCAACCTCGGGGTCCTCACAGATACGCAGTATTTT.

V and J are TRBV15 and TRBJ2-5; D unclear. V was cut by 0 bases and J by 5 bases, with 13 bases left in between. In germline, CDR1 is LNHNV, CDR2 YYDKDF (reference sequence). The CDR3 extends over 15 amino acids. For the CDR3, the DNA is TGTGCCACCAGCAGAGATGGTCAGATCGGGGAGACCCAGTACTTC. Protein product: CATSRDGQIGETQYF.

This clone has only one observation. CDR3: CASSAGGLGYNEQFF. The CDR3 nucleotides are TGTGCCAGCAGCGCGGGGGGGCTAGGCTACAATGAGCAGTTCTTC. The V and J genes are TRBV9 and TRBJ2-1; 8 bases line up with TRBD2. Germline assignment: CDR1 SGDLS and CDR2 YYNGEE. V lost 3 bases and J lost 3; bases outside the gene matches: 5. The CDR3 is 15 amino acids. Filled out from reference TRBV9 and TRBJ2-1, the complete variable domain reads DSGVTQTPKHLITATGQRVTLRCSPRSGDLSVYWYQQSLDQGLQFLIQYYNGEERAKGNILERFSAQQFPDLHSELNLSSLELGDSALYFCASSAGGLGYNEQFFGPGTRLTVL.

With regard to this clone: The junction shows a germline mismatch at one end, possibly a read error. J is TRBJ1-1 and V is TRBV7-2; 9 nucleotides align to TRBD1. The CDR3 spans 13 residues. From germline, CDR1 is SGHTA and CDR2 FQGNSA. CDR3 coding DNA: TGTGCCAGCAGCTTGGGACAGGGCGGCGGGCGGGTCTTT. It specifies CASSLGQGGGRVF.

The chain is built from TRBV6-5 and TRBJ2-7; either TRBD1 or TRBD2 may supply D (6 bases each). CDR3 length: 14 amino acids. The V gene lost 0 bases and the J gene lost 5 bases, with 11 bases spanning the gap. From germline, CDR1 is MNHEY and CDR2 SVGAGI. The CDR3 sequence is CASSYSTGGDEQYF. CDR3 in DNA: TGTGCCAGCAGTTACTCGACCGGGGGCGACGAGCAGTACTTC.

V and J are TRBV30 and TRBJ2-7, with no clear D. The germline gives CDR1 GTSNPN, CDR2 SVGIG (reference sequence). The CDR3 is made up of 12 amino acids. Trimming took off 2 bases at V and 2 bases at J, with 7 bases between the two ends. The CDR3 region has the DNA TGTGCCTGGAGTCCACGAGCCTACGAGCAGTACTTC. This encodes CAWSPRAYEQYF.

This chain uses TRBV11-3 with TRBJ2-7; D is ambiguous. V was shortened by 0 bases and J by 2 bases, with 2 bases between the two germline ends. Germline CDR1 and CDR2: SGHNT and YENEEA. This CDR3 spans 12 amino acids. CDR3 sequence reads: CASSLDTYEQYF. The CDR3, as DNA: TGTGCCAGCAGCTTAGACACCTACGAGCAGTACTTC.

The genes are TRBV9 and TRBJ2-1; 7 bases are a match to TRBD1. The CDR3 consists of 12 residues. Germline V gene data show CDR1 as SGDLS and CDR2 as YYNGEE. The J segment lost 13 bases and the V segment lost 4 bases, leaving 8 bases of the junction unmatched. CDR3 region: CASSPPGTEQFF. CDR3 sequence (DNA): TGTGCCAGCAGCCCCCCTGGGACAGAACAGTTCTTC.

This sequence joins TRBV5-1 and TRBJ2-1, with 8 bases lining up with TRBD2. This CDR3 comprises 15 residues. J lost 7 bases, V lost 1 base, and 7 bases had no gene match. CDR1 is SGHRS and CDR2 is YFSETQ in the germline V gene. CDR3 sequence (DNA): TGCGCCAGCAGCTTGTCGGGAGGGACCCCGAATGAGCAGTTCTTC. As protein: CASSLSGGTPNEQFF.

The J gene is TRBJ2-1, the V gene TRBV5-1, with 8 bases lining up with TRBD2. The germline V gene encodes CDR1 SGHRS and CDR2 YFSETQ. V was pared by 1 base and J by 6 bases, with 6 bases of the junction left unmatched. The CDR3 is 15 amino acids. CDR3 residues: CASSLPGLVGNEQFF. In nucleotides, the CDR3 is TGCGCCAGCAGCTTGCCGGGACTAGTTGGCAATGAGCAGTTCTTC.

The chain links TRBV29-1 to TRBJ2-1; D might be TRBD1 (6 bases). Germline-derived CDR1 and CDR2 are SQVTM and ANQGSEA. The CDR3 has 12 residues. The V and J ends lost 2 bases and 6 bases respectively, with 8 bases between them. CDR3 residues: CSVERQANEQFF. DNA of the CDR3: TGCAGCGTTGAACGACAGGCCAATGAGCAGTTCTTC.

The chain is built from TRBV5-4 and TRBJ2-7; 10 nucleotides line up with TRBD1. Per germline, CDR1 SGHNT and CDR2 YYREEE (reference sequence). V gave up 4 bases and J gave up 3 bases; unmatched junction bases: 4. CDR3 size: 14 residues. DNA for the CDR3: TGTGCCAGCAGCGGTCGGACAGGGGGCTACGAGCAGTACTTC. Protein sequence: CASSGRTGGYEQYF.

V gene TRBV18 combines with J gene TRBJ2-1, with 9 bases matching TRBD2. This CDR3 is 17 amino acids long. Germline V CDR1 and CDR2: KGHSH, LQKENI. The ends lost 3 bases at V and 8 bases at J; junction bases unmatched: 14. Written as DNA, the CDR3 is TGTGCCAGCTCACCCCCCTCGGGGAGCGGGAGGTGGGATGAGCAGTTCTTC. As protein: CASSPPSGSGRWDEQFF. Drawing the rest from reference TRBV18 and TRBJ2-1, the complete variable domain is NAGVMQNPRHLVRRRGQEARLRCSPMKGHSHVYWYRQLPEEGLKFMVYLQKENIIDESGMPKERFSAEFPKEGPSILRIQQVVRGDSAAYFCASSPPSGSGRWDEQFFGPGTRLTVL.

The chain combines TRBV5-1 with TRBJ1-4; D gene uncertain. The germline CDR1 and CDR2 sequences are SGHRS and YFSETQ. With 3 bases removed from V and 0 bases from J, the gap between germline ends came to 12 bases. This CDR3 spans 16 amino acids. CDR3 nucleotides: TGCGCCAGCAGCTCGGGAAGCAGAGCAACTAATGAAAAACTGTTTTTT. Protein product: CASSSGSRATNEKLFF.

The J gene is TRBJ2-7, the V gene TRBV4-3, with a possible D match to TRBD1 (6 bases). V was clipped by 4 bases and J by 1 base, with 11 bases between them. Germline CDR1 LGHNA, CDR2 YSLEER. The CDR3 has 14 residues. In nucleotides, the CDR3 is TGCGCCAGCAGCCGAGGGACAACGTCCTACGAGCAGTACTTC. This gives the protein CASSRGTTSYEQYF.

This rearrangement joins TRBV19 to TRBJ1-1, with D perhaps TRBD1 (6 bases). Trimming stripped 5 bases from V and 5 bases from J, with 15 bases between. Germline V gene data show CDR1 as LNHDA and CDR2 as SQIVND (reference sequence). The CDR3 runs to 14 residues. The CDR3 loop is CASSAYRVGTEAFF. CDR3 coding DNA: TGTGCCAGTAGTGCCTACAGGGTCGGGACTGAAGCTTTCTTT.

The CDR3 DNA reads as TGTGCCAGCAGTCCCGGGGCCCAAGAGACCCAGTACTTC. This sequence encodes CASSPGAQETQYF. This chain connects TRBV2 to TRBJ2-5; D assignment may be TRBD1 or TRBD2 (5 bases each). The CDR3 sequence is 13 residues long. Germline-derived CDR1 and CDR2 are SNHLY and FYNNEI. Trimming stripped 5 bases from V and 1 base from J, with 8 bases between.

The V call is TRBV5-1, the J call TRBJ1-1; D is unclear. Looked up from germline, CDR1 is SGHRS and CDR2 is YFSETQ. Trimming took 2 bases from V and 4 from J, leaving 12 bases between them. The CDR3 consists of 14 residues. This chain's CDR3 is CASSLDRGGTEAFF. CDR3 sequence (DNA): TGCGCCAGCAGCTTAGATCGGGGTGGCACTGAAGCTTTCTTT.

This chain connects TRBV20-1 to TRBJ2-2; no clear D gene. Looked up from germline, CDR1 is DFQATT and CDR2 is SNEGSKA (reference sequence). V was shortened by 6 bases and J by 4 bases, with 6 bases between the two germline ends. This CDR3 is built from 11 residues. The CDR3 sequence is CSAASTGELFF. The DNA of the CDR3 is TGCAGTGCCGCGAGCACCGGGGAGCTGTTTTTT.